The present TCR beta chain was sequenced within a study of cytotoxic CD8 clonotypes in ibrutinib-treated CLL. Study-level information: Results showed 25 or so partial and 2 complete responses; following median around 68 months, around 14 remained remitted, approximately twelve advanced. Study results and caveats: Public clonotypes, found uncommonly, either contracted or stayed stable on treatment. Researchers report that baseline clonality outpaced age-matched healthy donors and tracked circulating CD8+ T-cell counts. Ibrutinib response saw clonality rise, and progression saw it return toward baseline.

The table came from immunoSEQ multiplex PCR; TCRdb's copy has only in-frame clones and leaves some out. The profile shows roughly 200,000 clones, around 70% of them singletons. To note about this clone: As yet, its antigen is unknown.

From germline, CDR1 is LGHNA and CDR2 YNFKEQ. This CDR3 contains 14 residues. Trimming took off 0 bases at V and 5 bases at J, with 9 bases between the two ends. The chain carries TRBV4-2 and TRBJ2-3; no definite D call. This TCR was sampled from a human donor with chronic lymphocytic leukemia. The input for sequencing was PBMCs, taken after 12 months of ibrutinib treatment. CDR3 nucleotide sequence: TGTGCCAGCAGCCAAGAGAAATCCTTAGATACGCAGTATTTT. This codes for CASSQEKSLDTQYF.